This T cell receptor (beta chain) was recorded in a study of blood T cell repertoires in COVID-19. Looking at the study overall: The United States, Italy and Spain provided the acute and convalescent COVID-19 samples. T cells, B-cell-depleted T cells, or PBMCs provided the cDNA or gDNA that served as material.

The CDR3 is made up of 14 amino acids. From germline, CDR1 is SGHVS and CDR2 FNYEAQ. V trimming: 1 base; J trimming: 8 bases; junction bases outside the gene matches: 5. As originally analysed: Quantification of nucleated cells was approximated via reference gene primer amplification. Here immunoSEQ multiplex PCR was the method, and the copy in TCRdb shows in-frame clones only, minus some. D and trimming were read from the DNA, whereas the V and J calls and clone size are those reported in that table. The sample has about 170,000 clones; around 83% are singletons. The clonotype was recovered from a woman older than 75 in a cohort sampled during active or convalescent COVID-19. The J gene is TRBJ2-1, the V gene TRBV7-6; 7 nucleotides match TRBD2. Sample: peripheral blood. CDR3 DNA sequence: TGTGCCAGCAGCTTAGGAGGGAGGGTTGATGAGCAGTTCTTC. It yields the protein CASSLGGRVDEQFF.